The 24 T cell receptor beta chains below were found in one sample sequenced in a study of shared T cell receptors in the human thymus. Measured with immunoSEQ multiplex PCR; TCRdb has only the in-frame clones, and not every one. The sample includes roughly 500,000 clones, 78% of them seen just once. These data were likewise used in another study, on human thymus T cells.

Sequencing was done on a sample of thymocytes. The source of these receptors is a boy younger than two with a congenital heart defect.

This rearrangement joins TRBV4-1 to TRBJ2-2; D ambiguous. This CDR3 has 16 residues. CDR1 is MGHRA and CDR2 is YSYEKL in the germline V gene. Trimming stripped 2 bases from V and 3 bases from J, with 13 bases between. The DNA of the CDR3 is TGCGCCAGCAGCCAACAAACTAAACGCCACACCGGGGAGCTGTTTTTT. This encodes CASSQQTKRHTGELFF.

For the CDR3, the DNA is TGTGCCAGCAGTCCCCTTCCGGGGTACGAAGGCTACACCTTC. This encodes CASSPLPGYEGYTF. The chain recombines TRBV27 with TRBJ1-2; D unresolved. Germline loops: CDR1 MNHEY, CDR2 SMNVEV (reference sequence). Trimming removed 5 bases at V and 8 bases at J, with 18 bases between. This CDR3 is built from 14 residues.

The chain's CDR3 is CASSPGQGRDQPQHF. As DNA, the CDR3 is TGTGCCAGCAGCCCGGGACAGGGTAGGGATCAGCCCCAGCATTTT. The V call is TRBV7-9, the J call TRBJ1-5; 9 bases agree with TRBD1. The length of the CDR3 is 15 residues. Germline loops: CDR1 SEHNR, CDR2 FQNEAQ (reference sequence). Unmatched junction bases numbered 7, after V lost 5 bases and J lost 5 bases. Full variable domain (missing parts from reference TRBV7-9 and TRBJ1-5): DTGVSQNPRHKITKRGQNVTFRCDPISEHNRLYWYRQTLGQGPEFLTYFQNEAQLEKSRLLSDRFSAERPKGSFSTLEIQRTEQGDSAMYLCASSPGQGRDQPQHFGDGTRLSIL.

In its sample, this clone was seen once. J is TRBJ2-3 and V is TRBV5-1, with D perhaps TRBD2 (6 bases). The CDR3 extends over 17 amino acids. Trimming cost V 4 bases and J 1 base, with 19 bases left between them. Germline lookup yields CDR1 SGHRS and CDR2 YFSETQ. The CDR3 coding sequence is TGCGCCAGCAGCCCCCGGACTACCCAATTGGGCACAGATACGCAGTATTTT. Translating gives CASSPRTTQLGTDTQYF.

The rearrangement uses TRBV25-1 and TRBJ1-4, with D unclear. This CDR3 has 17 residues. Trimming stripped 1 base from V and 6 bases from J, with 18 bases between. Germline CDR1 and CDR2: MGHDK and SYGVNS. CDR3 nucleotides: TGTGCCAGCAGTGAATCGCGGGGATGCGGACGTCATGAAAAACTGTTTTTT. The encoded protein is CASSESRGCGRHEKLFF.

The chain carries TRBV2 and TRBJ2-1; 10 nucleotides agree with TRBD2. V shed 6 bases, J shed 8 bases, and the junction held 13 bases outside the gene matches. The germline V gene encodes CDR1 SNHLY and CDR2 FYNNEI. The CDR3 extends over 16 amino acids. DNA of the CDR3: TGTGCCAGCAGGAACCCGAGAGCGGGAGGGCAACATGAGCAGTTCTTC. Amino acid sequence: CASRNPRAGGQHEQFF.

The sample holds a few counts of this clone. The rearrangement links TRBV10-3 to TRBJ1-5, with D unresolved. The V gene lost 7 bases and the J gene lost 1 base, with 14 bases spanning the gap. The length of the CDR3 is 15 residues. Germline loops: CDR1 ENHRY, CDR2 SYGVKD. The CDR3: CAITNTNGSNQPQHF. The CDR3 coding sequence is TGTGCCATCACTAACACGAACGGGAGCAATCAGCCCCAGCATTTT.

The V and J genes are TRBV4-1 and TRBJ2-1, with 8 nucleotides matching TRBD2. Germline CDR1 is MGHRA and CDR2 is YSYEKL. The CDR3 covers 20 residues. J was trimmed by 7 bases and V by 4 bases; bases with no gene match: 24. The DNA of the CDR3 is TGCGCCAGCAGCCCAGGTGAGGTAGGGTGGCGAGCGGGAGATCTTAATGAGCAGTTCTTC. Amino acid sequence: CASSPGEVGWRAGDLNEQFF.

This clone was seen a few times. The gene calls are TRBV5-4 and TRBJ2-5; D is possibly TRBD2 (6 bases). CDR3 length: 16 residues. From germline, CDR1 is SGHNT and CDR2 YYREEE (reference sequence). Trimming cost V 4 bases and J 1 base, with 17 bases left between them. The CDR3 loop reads CASSPRSGLPQETQYF. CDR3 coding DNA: TGTGCCAGCAGCCCAAGAAGCGGGCTCCCCCAAGAGACCCAGTACTTC.

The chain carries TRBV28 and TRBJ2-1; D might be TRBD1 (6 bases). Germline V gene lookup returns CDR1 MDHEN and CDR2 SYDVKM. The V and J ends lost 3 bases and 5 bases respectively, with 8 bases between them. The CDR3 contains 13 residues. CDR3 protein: CASSFEGDNEQFF. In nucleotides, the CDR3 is TGTGCCAGCAGTTTTGAGGGGGACAATGAGCAGTTCTTC.

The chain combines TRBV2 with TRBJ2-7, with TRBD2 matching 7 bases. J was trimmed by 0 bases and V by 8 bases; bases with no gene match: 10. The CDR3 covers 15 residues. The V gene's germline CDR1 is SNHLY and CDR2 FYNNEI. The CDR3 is CASATAGRASYEQYF. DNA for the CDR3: TGTGCCAGCGCGACCGCGGGGAGGGCCTCCTACGAGCAGTACTTC.

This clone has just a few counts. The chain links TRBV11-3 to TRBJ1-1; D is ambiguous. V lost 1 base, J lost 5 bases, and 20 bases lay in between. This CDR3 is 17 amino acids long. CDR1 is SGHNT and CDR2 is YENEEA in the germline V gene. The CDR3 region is CASSLAQAGRRGTEAFF. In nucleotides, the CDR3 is TGTGCCAGCAGCTTAGCCCAGGCGGGCAGACGAGGAACTGAAGCTTTCTTT.

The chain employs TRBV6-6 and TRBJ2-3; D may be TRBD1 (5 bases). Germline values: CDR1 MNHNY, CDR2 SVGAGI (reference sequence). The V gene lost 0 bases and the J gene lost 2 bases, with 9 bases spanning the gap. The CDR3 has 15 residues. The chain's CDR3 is CASSYSDSFTDTQYF. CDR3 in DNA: TGTGCCAGCAGTTACTCCGACAGCTTCACAGATACGCAGTATTTT.

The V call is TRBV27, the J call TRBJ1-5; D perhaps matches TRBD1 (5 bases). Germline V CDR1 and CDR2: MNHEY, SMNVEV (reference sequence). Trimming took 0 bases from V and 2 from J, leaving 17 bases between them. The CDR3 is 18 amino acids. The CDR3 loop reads CASSLSPPIQGCNQPQHF. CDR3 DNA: TGTGCCAGCAGTTTATCCCCCCCGATTCAGGGTTGCAATCAGCCCCAGCATTTT.

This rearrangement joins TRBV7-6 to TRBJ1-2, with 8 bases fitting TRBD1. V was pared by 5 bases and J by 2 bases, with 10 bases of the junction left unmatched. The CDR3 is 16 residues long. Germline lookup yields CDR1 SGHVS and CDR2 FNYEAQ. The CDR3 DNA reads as TGTGCCAGCAGCCCACACGACAGGGGCAGGAACTATGGCTACACCTTC. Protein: CASSPHDRGRNYGYTF.

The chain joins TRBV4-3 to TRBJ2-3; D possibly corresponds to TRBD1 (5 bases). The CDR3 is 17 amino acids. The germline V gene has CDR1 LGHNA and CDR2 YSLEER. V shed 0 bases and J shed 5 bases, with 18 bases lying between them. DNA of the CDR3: TGCGCCAGCAGCCAAGATCGGGCAGGGATACAAGGAGATACGCAGTATTTT. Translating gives CASSQDRAGIQGDTQYF.

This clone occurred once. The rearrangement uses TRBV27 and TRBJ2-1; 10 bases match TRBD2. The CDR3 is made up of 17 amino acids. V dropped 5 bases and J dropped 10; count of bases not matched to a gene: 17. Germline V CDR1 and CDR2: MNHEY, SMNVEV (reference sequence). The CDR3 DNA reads TGTGCCAGCAGTCCCAAGCCCGGGACTAGCGTACTCATAGAGCAGTTCTTC. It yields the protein CASSPKPGTSVLIEQFF.

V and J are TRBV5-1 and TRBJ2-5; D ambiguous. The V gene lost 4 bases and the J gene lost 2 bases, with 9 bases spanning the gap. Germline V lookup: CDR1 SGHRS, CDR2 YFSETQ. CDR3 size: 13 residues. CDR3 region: CASSPNNQETQYF. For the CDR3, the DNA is TGCGCCAGCAGCCCTAATAATCAAGAGACCCAGTACTTC.

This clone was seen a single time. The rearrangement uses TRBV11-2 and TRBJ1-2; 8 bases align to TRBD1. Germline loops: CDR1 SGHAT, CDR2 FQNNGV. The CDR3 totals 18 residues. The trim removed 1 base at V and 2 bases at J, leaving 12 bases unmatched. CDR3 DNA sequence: TGTGCCAGCAGCTTAGTAGGGGCAGGGGGCTCGGGGAACTATGGCTACACCTTC. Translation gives CASSLVGAGGSGNYGYTF.

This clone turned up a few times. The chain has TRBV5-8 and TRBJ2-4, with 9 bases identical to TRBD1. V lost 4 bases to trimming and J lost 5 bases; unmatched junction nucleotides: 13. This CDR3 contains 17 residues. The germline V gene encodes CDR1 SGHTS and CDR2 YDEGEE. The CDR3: CASSPPKQGALENIQYF. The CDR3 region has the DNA TGTGCCAGCAGCCCCCCAAAACAGGGGGCGCTTGAAAACATTCAGTACTTC.

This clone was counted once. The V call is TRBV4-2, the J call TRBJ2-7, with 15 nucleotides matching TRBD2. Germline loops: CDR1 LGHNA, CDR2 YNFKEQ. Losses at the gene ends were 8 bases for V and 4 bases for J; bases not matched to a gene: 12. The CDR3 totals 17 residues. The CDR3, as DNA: TGTGCCAGCGGCCCCAGTATGGGACTAGCGGGAGGATACGAGCAGTACTTC. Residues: CASGPSMGLAGGYEQYF.

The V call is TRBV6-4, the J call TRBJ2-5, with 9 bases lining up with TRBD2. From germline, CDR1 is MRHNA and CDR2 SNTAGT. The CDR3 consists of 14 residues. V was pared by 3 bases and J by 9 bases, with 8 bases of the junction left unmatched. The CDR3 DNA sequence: TGTGCCAGCAGTGAGGGGGCGGGAGGGGGCCCCCAGTACTTC. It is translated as CASSEGAGGGPQYF.

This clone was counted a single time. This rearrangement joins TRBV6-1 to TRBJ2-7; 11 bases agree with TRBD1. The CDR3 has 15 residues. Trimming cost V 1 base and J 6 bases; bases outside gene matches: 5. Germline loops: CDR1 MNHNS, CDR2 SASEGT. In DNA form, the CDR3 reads TGTGCCAGCAGTGAAGGTTCGGACAGGGGGCGCGAGCAGTACTTC. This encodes CASSEGSDRGREQYF.

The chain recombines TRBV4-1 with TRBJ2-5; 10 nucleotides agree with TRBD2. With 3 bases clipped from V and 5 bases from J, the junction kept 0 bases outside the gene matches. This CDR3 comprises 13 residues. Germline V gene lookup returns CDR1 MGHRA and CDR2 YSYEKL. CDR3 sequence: CASSHSGRETQYF. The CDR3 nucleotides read TGCGCCAGCAGCCATAGCGGGAGGGAGACCCAGTACTTC.